Included here is one T cell receptor beta chain sequence, with context. Its antigen is undetermined. The data were taken from a study of cytomegalovirus exposure and HLA in healthy donors. 13 Jbeta primers and 60 Vbeta primers were used for the PCR. Measured with immunoSEQ multiplex PCR; TCRdb has only the in-frame clones, and not every one. The table shows 100,000 or so clones, with 80% occurring only once. General observations from the study: Follow-up analysis seemed to connect common viral pathogens with several of the most significant clusters identified. CMV serostatus stood as the only immune exposure information on hand. Under in vitro conditions, three CMV-associated chains were confirmed as specific for CMV antigens. Listed as cytomegalovirus-associated were 164 TCR beta chains.

Sample: PBMCs. The TCR sequence derives from a man younger than 45 in good health and CMV-seropositive.

The DNA of the CDR3 is TGTGCCAGCAGTCGGGACACGATAGCCAAAAACATTCAGTACTTC. It is translated as CASSRDTIAKNIQYF. The rearrangement uses TRBV21-1 and TRBJ2-4; the D call of TRBD1 is as the table states it, not checked on the DNA. TRBV21-1 is labeled a pseudogene. This CDR3 spans 15 amino acids.